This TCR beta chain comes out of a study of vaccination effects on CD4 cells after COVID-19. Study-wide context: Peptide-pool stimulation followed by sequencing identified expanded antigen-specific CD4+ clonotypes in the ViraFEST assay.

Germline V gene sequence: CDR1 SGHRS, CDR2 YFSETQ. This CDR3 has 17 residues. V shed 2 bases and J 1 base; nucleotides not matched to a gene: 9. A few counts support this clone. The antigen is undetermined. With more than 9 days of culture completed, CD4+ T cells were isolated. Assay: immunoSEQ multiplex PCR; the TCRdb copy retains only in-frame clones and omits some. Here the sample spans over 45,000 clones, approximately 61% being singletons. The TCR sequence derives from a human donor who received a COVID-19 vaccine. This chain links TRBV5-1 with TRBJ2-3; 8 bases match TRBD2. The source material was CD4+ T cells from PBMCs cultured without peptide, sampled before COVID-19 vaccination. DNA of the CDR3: TGCGCCAGCAGCTTCCTGCCGGGAGCGGGGGGCACAGATACGCAGTATTTT. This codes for CASSFLPGAGGTDTQYF.